This TCR beta chain is from a study of graft-versus-host responses after intestinal transplantation. Whole-study context: Uniformly, recipients were administered anti-thymocyte globulin induction with subsequent tacrolimus and steroids for around three years. Overall study findings and caveats: Early HvG declines after transplant were associated with peak circulating GvH clone levels. GvH clones occurred in recipient marrow; some first appeared in ileum or blood. The presence of high graft-versus-host to host-versus-graft clonal ratios in allografts characterized patients with graft-donor T cell macrochimerism.

Sequenced by immunoSEQ multiplex PCR; TCRdb stores in-frame clones only, minus some. The repertoire holds roughly 120,000 clones, with 90% as singletons. The ends lost 4 bases at V and 0 bases at J; junction bases unmatched: 6. The CDR3 has 16 residues. Germline loops: CDR1 SGDLS, CDR2 YYNGEE. In this sample, this clone turned up once. Its specificity is unknown. The J gene is TRBJ2-5, the V gene TRBV9; 10 bases agree with TRBD1. The sequenced sample was unstimulated CD4+ T cells sorted from spleen or lymph node cells, obtained before intestinal transplant. This TCR came from a human donor who received an intestinal transplant. CDR3 in DNA: TGTGCCAGCAGCCCGGCGACAGGGGGCTACCAAGAGACCCAGTACTTC. It translates to CASSPATGGYQETQYF.